The clone carrying this TCR beta chain showed up just once. Sequencing used immunoSEQ multiplex PCR; TCRdb keeps in-frame clones, though not all of them. The sample includes fewer than 15,000 clones, roughly 70% of them seen just once. J gave up 2 bases and V 7 bases, and 5 bases lay outside the gene matches. CDR1 and CDR2 (germline): MNHNS, SASEGT. There are 15 residues in the CDR3. These data come from a study of T cells after somatic rescue of genetic block. Source material: peripheral blood mononuclear cells (PBMCs). The rearrangement joins TRBV6-1 to TRBJ2-1; 10 bases match TRBD2. The source of this sequence is a boy between 10 and 17 years old. The DNA of the CDR3 is TGTGCCAGCACCTCTAGCGGGAGTACCTACAATGAGCAGTTCTTC. It translates to CASTSSGSTYNEQFF.